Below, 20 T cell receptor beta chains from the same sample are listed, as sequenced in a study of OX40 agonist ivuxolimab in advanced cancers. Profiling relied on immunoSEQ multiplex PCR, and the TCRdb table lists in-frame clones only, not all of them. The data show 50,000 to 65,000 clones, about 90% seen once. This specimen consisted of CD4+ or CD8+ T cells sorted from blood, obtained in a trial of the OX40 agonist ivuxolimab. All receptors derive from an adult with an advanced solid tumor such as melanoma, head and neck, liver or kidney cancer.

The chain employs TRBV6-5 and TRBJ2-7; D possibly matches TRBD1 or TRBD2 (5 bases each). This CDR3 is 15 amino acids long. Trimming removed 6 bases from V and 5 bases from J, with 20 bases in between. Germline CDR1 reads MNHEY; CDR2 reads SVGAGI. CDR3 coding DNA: TGTGCCAGCAGGACACCCTCCGGGACGACCGACGAGCAGTACTTC. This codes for CASRTPSGTTDEQYF.

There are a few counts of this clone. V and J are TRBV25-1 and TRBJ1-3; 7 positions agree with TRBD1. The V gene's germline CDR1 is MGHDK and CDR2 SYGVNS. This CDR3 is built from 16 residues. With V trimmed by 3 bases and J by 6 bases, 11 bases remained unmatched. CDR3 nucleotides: TGTGCCAGCAGTGACATCGGGACAGTAAAACCAAACACCATATATTTT. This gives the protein CASSDIGTVKPNTIYF. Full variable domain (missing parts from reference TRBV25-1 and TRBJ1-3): EADIYQTPRYLVIGTGKKITLECSQTMGHDKMYWYQQDPGMELHLIHYSYGVNSTEKGDLSSESTVSRIRTEHFPLTLESARPSHTSQYLCASSDIGTVKPNTIYFGEGSWLTVV.

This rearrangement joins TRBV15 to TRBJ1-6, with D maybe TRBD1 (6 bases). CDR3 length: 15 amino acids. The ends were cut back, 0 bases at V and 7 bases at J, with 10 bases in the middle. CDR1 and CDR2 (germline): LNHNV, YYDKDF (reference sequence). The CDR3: CATSRDSDRNSPLHF. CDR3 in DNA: TGTGCCACCAGCAGAGATAGCGACAGGAATTCACCCCTCCACTTT.

The CDR3 loop is CASSRQGGTDTQYF. The CDR3 bases are TGTGCCAGCAGCCGACAGGGAGGCACAGATACGCAGTATTTT. The chain uses TRBV5-4 and TRBJ2-3; TRBD1 aligns across 7 bases. The CDR3 runs to 14 residues. Germline V gene data show CDR1 as SGHNT and CDR2 as YYREEE (reference sequence). V shed 4 bases, J shed 1 base, and the junction held 3 bases outside the gene matches.

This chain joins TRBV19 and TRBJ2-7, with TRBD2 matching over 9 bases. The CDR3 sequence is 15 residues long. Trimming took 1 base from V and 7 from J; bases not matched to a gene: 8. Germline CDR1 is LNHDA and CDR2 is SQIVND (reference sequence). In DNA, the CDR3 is TGTGCCAGTAGTATAGGGGCGATTCTAGCGGGAGAGCAGTACTTC. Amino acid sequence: CASSIGAILAGEQYF.

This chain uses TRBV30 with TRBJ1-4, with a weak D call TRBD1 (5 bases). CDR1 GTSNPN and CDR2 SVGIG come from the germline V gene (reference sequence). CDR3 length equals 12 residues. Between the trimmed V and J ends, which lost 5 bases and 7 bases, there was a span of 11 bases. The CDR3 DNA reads TGTGCCTGGTCCAGGGACGGTGAAAAACTGTTTTTT. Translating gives CAWSRDGEKLFF.

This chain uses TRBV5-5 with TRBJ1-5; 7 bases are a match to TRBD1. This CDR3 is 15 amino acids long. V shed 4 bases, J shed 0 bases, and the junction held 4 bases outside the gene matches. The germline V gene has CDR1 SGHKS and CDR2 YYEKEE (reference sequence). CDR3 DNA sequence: TGTGCCAGCAGCCCGACAGGGTATAGCAATCAGCCCCAGCATTTT. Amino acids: CASSPTGYSNQPQHF.

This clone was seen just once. This CDR3 is CASSLGGMGVAFF. CDR3 nucleotide sequence: TGTGCCAGCAGCTTAGGGGGGATGGGGGTGGCTTTCTTT. This chain uses TRBV11-2 with TRBJ1-1; tentatively, D is TRBD1 (5 bases). V lost 1 base and J 11 bases, leaving 14 bases between the germline ends. Germline V gene sequence: CDR1 SGHAT, CDR2 FQNNGV. The CDR3 has 13 residues.

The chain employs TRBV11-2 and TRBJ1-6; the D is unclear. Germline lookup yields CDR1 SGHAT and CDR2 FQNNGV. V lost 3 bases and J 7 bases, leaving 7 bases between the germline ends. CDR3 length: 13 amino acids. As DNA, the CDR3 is TGTGCCAGCAGCTTGGGTGTGAATTCACCCCTCCACTTT. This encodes CASSLGVNSPLHF.

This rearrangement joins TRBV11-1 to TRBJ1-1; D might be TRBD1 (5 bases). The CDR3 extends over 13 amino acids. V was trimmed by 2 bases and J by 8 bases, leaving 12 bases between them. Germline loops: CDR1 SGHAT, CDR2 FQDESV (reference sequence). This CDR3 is CASSLSGVSEAFF. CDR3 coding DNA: TGTGCCAGCAGCTTATCGGGGGTTAGCGAAGCTTTCTTT.

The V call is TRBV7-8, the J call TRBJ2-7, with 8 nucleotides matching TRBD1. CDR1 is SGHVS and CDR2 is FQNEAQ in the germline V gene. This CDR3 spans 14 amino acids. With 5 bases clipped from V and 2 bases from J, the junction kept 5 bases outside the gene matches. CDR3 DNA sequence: TGTGCCAGCAGCCCGAGGACAGGGACCTACGAGCAGTACTTC. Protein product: CASSPRTGTYEQYF.

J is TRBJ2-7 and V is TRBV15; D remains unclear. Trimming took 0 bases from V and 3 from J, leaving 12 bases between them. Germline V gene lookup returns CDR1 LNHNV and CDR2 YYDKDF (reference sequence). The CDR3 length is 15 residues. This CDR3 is CATSRDKGRSYEQYF. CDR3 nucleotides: TGTGCCACCAGCAGAGATAAAGGCAGGAGCTACGAGCAGTACTTC.

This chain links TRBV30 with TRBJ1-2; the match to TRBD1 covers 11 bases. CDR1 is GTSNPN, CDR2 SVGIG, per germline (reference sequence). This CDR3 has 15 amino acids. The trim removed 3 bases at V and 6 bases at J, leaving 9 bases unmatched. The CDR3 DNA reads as TGTGCCTGGAGGGGGAGTCCGGGACAGGGGGATGGCTACACCTTC. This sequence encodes CAWRGSPGQGDGYTF.

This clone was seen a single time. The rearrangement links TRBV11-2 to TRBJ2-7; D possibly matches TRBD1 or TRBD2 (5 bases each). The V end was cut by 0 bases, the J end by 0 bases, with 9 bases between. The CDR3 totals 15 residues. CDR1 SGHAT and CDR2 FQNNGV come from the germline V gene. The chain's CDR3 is CASSLETGGSYEQYF. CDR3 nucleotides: TGTGCCAGCAGCTTAGAAACAGGAGGCTCCTACGAGCAGTACTTC.

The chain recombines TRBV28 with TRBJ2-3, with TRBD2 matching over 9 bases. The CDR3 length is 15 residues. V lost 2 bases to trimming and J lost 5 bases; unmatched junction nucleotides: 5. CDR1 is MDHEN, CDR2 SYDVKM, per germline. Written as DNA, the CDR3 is TGTGCCAGCAGTTTAGCGGGGGGGCAGAAAGATACGCAGTATTTT. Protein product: CASSLAGGQKDTQYF.

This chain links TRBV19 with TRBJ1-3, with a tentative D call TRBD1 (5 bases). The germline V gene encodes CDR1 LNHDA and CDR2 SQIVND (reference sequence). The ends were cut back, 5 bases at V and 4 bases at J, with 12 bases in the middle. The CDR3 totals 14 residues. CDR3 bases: TGTGCCAGTAGTTTTCAGGGTCCCGGAAACACCATATATTTT. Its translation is CASSFQGPGNTIYF.

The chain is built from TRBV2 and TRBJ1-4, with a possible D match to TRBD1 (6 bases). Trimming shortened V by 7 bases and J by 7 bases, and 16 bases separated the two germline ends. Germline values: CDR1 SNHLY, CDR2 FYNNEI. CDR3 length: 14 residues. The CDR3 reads CASIEGGIGEKLFF. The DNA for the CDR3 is TGTGCCAGCATTGAGGGGGGCATCGGTGAAAAACTGTTTTTT.

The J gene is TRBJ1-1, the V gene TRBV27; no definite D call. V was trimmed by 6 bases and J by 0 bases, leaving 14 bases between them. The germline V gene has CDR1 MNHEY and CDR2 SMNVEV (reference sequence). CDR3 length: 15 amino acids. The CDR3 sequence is CASSRSGPMNTEAFF. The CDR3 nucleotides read TGTGCCAGCAGCCGAAGTGGGCCCATGAACACTGAAGCTTTCTTT.

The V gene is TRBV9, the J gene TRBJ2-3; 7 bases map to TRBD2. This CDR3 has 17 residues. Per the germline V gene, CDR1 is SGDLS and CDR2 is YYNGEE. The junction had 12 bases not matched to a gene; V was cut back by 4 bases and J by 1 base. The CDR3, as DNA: TGTGCCAGCAGCCCTTCCCCCGGCAGCGGGGGCACAGATACGCAGTATTTT. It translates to CASSPSPGSGGTDTQYF.

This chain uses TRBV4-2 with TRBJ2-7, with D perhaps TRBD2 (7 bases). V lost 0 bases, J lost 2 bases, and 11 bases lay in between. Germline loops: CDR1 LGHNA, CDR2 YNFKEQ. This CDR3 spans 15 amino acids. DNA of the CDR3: TGTGCCAGCAGCCAAGATATAGGGGGGGCCTACGAGCAGTACTTC. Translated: CASSQDIGGAYEQYF.